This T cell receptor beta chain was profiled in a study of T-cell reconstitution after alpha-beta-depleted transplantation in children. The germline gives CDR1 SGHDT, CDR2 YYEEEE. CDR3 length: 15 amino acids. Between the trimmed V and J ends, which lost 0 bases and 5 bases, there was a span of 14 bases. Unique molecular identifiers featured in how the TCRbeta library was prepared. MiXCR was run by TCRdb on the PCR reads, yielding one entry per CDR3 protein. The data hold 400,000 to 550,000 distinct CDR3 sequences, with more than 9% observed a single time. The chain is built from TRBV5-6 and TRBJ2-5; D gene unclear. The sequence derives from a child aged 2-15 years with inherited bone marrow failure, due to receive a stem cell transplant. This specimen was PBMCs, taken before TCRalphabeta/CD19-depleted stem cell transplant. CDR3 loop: CASSLENDQGETQYF. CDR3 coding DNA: TGTGCCAGCAGCTTGGAGAATGATCAAGGGGAGACCCAGTACTTC.